The 9 T cell receptor beta chains presented below share a single source sample, sequenced in a study of T cell responses to AZD1222 COVID-19 vaccine (dated by TCRdb to about 2021). Read against the paper, the sample's time point label means: baseline before first vaccination. To prepare the library, the immunoSEQ multiplex PCR assay was applied. TCRdb carries this immuneACCESS record with in-frame sequences only. Its versions omit some clonotypes, under half of them owing to an unresolved V gene in the studies checked, with the rest unexplained. The sample table contains some 150,000 clones; only one count was recorded for approximately 90% of them. The ten largest clones add up to around 16% of the sample. Sequences were derived from peripheral blood, sampled on day 0 of AZD1222 vaccination. The receptor source for this set is an adult in good health.

The rearrangement links TRBV29-1 to TRBJ2-1, with D perhaps TRBD2 (6 bases). This CDR3 is built from 11 residues. The germline V gene encodes CDR1 SQVTM and CDR2 ANQGSEA. V was clipped by 7 bases and J by 4 bases, with 8 bases between them. The CDR3 here is CSAGTYNEQFF. The CDR3 region has the DNA TGCAGCGCTGGGACTTACAATGAGCAGTTCTTC.

The chain has TRBV11-2 and TRBJ2-2; D gene ambiguous. In germline, CDR1 is SGHAT, CDR2 FQNNGV. With 2 bases removed from V and 2 bases from J, the gap between germline ends came to 9 bases. CDR3 length equals 15 residues. In nucleotides, the CDR3 is TGTGCCAGCAGCTTAACAGCTCCAAACACCGGGGAGCTGTTTTTT. Translating it yields CASSLTAPNTGELFF.

The gene calls are TRBV28 and TRBJ1-2; D possibly corresponds to TRBD1 (5 bases). This CDR3 is built from 14 residues. V lost 7 bases to trimming and J lost 0 bases, with 12 bases between them. Looked up from germline, CDR1 is MDHEN and CDR2 is SYDVKM. As DNA, the CDR3 is TGTGCCAGCAAGGCGGGAGGGGCTAACTATGGCTACACCTTC. The encoded protein is CASKAGGANYGYTF.

V gene TRBV5-1 combines with J gene TRBJ2-1, with D possibly matching TRBD2 (6 bases). Per germline, CDR1 SGHRS and CDR2 YFSETQ. The CDR3 has 13 residues. Trimming left V 5 bases short and J 7 bases short, with 13 bases between. The CDR3 here is CASREGPENEQFF. In DNA form, the CDR3 reads TGCGCCAGCAGGGAGGGACCGGAGAATGAGCAGTTCTTC.

The CDR3 here is CASRQGVGTAYGYTF. As DNA, the CDR3 is TGTGCCAGCAGACAGGGAGTGGGCACGGCCTATGGCTACACCTTC. The rearrangement links TRBV6-4 to TRBJ1-2, with D perhaps matching TRBD1 (6 bases). V was shortened by 6 bases and J by 4 bases, with 18 bases between the two germline ends. The CDR3 spans 15 residues. From germline, CDR1 is MRHNA and CDR2 SNTAGT.

This chain uses TRBV6-2 or TRBV6-3 with TRBJ2-2, with TRBD2 matching over 10 bases. The germline gives CDR1 MNHEY, CDR2 SVGEGT. Trimming at V came to 10 bases and at J to 2 bases, leaving 10 bases not matched to a gene. The CDR3 runs to 16 residues. This chain's CDR3 is CAINPERGGNTGELFF. CDR3 DNA: TGTGCCATCAACCCCGAGCGGGGGGGTAACACCGGGGAGCTGTTTTTT.

The chain couples TRBV12-3 or TRBV12-4 to TRBJ1-1, with D maybe TRBD1 (5 bases). V lost 4 bases to trimming and J lost 7 bases, with 13 bases between them. The CDR3 is made up of 13 amino acids. The CDR3 reads CASSSGSGVEAFF. The CDR3, as DNA: TGTGCCAGCAGTTCCGGATCGGGGGTTGAAGCTTTCTTT.

This chain links TRBV29-1 with TRBJ2-7; TRBD1 matches at 9 bases. V was pared by 2 bases and J by 4 bases, with 6 bases of the junction left unmatched. Germline assignment: CDR1 SQVTM and CDR2 ANQGSEA. CDR3 length: 14 residues. CDR3 residues: CSVERGDRAYEQYF. In nucleotides, the CDR3 is TGCAGCGTTGAAAGGGGGGACAGGGCTTACGAGCAGTACTTC.

V gene TRBV5-6 combines with J gene TRBJ1-3; D is uncertain. Deletions cut 7 bases from V and 2 bases from J, with 19 bases between. Germline V gene sequence: CDR1 SGHDT, CDR2 YYEEEE. The CDR3 covers 16 residues. The CDR3, as DNA: TGTGCCAGCTCTCTTCGGGGTCTTAATCCTGGAAACACCATATATTTT. Translation: CASSLRGLNPGNTIYF.